This TCR beta chain was recovered during a study of human T cells and chemical hapten exposure. This sample's time point: patch test 2, 6 weeks after DPC sensitization. The treatment here: therapeutic diphenylcyclopropenone sensitization with weekly scalp DPC. Participating donors were patients with alopecia, aged 18 to 70 years, considered appropriate candidates for DPC. From the RACE reads, TCRdb called clonotypes with MiXCR, one entry per CDR3 protein. The sample has roughly 140,000 distinct CDR3 sequences, 12% seen once; the top ten hold approximately 1.3%. This sequence was found in a woman aged 45-65 years with alopecia areata. Some clones in this sample may be carry-over from other donors' samples. Sample: whole blood, taken in connection with sensitization to the hapten diphenylcyclopropenone (DPC).

The CDR3 bases are TGTGCCAGCAGTTTAGGACTCCGCACCGGGGAGCTGTTTTTT. It translates to CASSLGLRTGELFF. The rearrangement links TRBV28 to TRBJ2-2; D is perhaps TRBD2 (5 bases). Trimming shortened V by 2 bases and J by 4 bases, and 8 bases separated the two germline ends. This CDR3 region has 14 residues. The germline CDR1 and CDR2 sequences are MDHEN and SYDVKM.